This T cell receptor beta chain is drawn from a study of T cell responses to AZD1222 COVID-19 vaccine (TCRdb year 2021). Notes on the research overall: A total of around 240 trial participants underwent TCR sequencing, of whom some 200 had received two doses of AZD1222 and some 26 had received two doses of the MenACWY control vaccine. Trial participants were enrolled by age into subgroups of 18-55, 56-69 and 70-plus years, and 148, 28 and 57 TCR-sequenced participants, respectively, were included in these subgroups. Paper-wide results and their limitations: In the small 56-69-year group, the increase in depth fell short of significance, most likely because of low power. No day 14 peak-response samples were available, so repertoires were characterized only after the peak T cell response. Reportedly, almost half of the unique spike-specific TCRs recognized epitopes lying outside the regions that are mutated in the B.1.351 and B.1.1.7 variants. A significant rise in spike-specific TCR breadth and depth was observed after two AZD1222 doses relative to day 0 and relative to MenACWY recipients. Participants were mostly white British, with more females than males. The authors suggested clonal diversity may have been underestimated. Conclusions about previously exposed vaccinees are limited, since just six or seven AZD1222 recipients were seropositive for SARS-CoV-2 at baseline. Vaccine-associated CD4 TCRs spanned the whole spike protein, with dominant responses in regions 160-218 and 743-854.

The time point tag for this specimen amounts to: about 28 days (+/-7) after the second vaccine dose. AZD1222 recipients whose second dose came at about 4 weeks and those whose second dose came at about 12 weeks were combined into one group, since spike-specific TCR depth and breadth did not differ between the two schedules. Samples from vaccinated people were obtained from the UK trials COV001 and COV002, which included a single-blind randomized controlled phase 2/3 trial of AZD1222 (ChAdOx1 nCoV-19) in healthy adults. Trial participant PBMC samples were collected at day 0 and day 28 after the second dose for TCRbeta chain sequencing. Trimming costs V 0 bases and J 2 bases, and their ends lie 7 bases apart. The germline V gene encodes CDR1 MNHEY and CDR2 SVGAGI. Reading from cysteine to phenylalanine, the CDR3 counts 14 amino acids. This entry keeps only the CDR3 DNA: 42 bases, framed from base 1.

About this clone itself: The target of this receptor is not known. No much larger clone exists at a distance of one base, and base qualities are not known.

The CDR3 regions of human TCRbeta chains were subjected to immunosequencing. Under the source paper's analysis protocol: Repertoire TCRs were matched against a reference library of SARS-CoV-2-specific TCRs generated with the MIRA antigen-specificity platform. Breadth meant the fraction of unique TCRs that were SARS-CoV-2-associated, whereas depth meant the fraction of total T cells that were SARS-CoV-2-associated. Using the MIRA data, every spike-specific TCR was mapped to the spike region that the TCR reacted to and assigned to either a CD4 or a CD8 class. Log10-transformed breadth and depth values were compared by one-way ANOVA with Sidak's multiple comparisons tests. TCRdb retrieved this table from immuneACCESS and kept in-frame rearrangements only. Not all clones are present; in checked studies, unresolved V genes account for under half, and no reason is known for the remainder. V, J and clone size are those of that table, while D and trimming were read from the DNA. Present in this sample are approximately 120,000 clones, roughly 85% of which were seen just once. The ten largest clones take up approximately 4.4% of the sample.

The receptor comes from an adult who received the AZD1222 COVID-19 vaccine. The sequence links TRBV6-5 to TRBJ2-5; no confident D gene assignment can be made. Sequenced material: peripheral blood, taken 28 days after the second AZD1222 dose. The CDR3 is CASSYSGSQETQYF. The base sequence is TGTGCCAGCAGTTACTCAGGCAGTCAAGAGACCCAGTACTTC.